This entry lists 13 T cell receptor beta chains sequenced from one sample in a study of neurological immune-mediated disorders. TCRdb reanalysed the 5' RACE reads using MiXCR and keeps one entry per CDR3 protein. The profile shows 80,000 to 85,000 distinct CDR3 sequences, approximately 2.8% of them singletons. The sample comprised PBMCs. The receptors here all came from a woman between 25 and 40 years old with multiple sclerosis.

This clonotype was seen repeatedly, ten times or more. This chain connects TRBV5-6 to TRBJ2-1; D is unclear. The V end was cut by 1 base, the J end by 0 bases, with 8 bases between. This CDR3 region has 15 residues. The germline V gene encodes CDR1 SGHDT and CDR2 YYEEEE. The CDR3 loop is CASSLLVVSYNEQFF. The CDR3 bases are TGTGCCAGCAGCTTGTTGGTCGTCTCCTACAATGAGCAGTTCTTC. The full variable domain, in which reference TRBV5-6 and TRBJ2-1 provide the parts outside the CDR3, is DAGVTQSPTHLIKTRGQQVTLRCSPKSGHDTVSWYQQALGQGPQFIFQYYEEEERQRGNFPDRFSGHQFPNYSSELNVNALLLGDSALYLCASSLLVVSYNEQFFGPGTRLTVL.

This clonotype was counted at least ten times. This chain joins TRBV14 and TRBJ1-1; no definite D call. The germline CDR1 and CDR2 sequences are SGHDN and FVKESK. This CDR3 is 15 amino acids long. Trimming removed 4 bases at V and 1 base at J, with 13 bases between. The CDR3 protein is CASSPQTLRNTEAFF. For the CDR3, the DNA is TGTGCCAGCAGCCCGCAGACCCTCCGGAACACTGAAGCTTTCTTT.

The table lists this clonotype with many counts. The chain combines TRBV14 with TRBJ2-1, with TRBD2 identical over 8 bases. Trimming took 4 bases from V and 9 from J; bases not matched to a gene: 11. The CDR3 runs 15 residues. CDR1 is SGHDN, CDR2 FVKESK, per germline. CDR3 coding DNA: TGTGCCAGCAGCCGCCCCAGGAGCGGGAGTGGTGAGCAGTTCTTC. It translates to CASSRPRSGSGEQFF.

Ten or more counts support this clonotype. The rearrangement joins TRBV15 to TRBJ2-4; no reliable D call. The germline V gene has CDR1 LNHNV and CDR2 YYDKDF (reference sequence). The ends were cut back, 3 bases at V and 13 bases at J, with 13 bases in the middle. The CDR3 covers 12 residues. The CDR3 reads CATSSGHVLQYF. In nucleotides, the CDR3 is TGTGCCACCAGCAGCGGGCATGTTCTGCAGTACTTC.

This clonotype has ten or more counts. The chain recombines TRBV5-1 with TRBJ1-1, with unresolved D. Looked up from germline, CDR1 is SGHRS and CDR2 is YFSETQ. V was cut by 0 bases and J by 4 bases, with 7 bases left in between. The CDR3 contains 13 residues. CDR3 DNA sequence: TGCGCCAGCAGCTTGGATCGGCCCACTGAAGCTTTCTTT. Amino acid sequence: CASSLDRPTEAFF. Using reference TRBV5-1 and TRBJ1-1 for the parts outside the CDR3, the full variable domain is KAGVTQTPRYLIKTRGQQVTLSCSPISGHRSVSWYQQTPGQGLQFLFEYFSETQRNKGNFPGRFSGRQFSNSRSEMNVSTLELGDSALYLCASSLDRPTEAFFGQGTRLTVV.

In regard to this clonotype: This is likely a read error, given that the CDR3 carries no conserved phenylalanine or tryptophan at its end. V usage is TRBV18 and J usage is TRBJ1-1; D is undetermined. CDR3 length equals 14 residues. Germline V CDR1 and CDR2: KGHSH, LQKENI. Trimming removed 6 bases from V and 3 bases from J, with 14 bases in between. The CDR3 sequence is CASSRAEGYTEAFN. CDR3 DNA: TGTGCCAGCTCCCGAGCAGAGGGCTACACTGAAGCTTTCAAT.

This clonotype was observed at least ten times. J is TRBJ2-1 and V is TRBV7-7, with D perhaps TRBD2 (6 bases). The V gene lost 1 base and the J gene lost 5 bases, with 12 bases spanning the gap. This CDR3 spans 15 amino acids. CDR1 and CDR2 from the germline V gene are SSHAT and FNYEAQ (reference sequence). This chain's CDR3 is CASSLGRAWDNEQFF. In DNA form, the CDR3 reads TGTGCCAGCAGCTTAGGGAGGGCCTGGGACAATGAGCAGTTCTTC.

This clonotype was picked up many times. CDR3 residues: CASRQGTGGNTEAFF. The DNA of the CDR3 is TGCGCCAGCAGGCAAGGGACAGGGGGGAACACTGAAGCTTTCTTT. The chain couples TRBV5-1 to TRBJ1-1; 11 bases line up with TRBD1. Germline assignment: CDR1 SGHRS and CDR2 YFSETQ. After removal of 5 bases from V and 1 base from J, the junction contained 4 bases not matched to a gene. The CDR3 runs to 15 residues.

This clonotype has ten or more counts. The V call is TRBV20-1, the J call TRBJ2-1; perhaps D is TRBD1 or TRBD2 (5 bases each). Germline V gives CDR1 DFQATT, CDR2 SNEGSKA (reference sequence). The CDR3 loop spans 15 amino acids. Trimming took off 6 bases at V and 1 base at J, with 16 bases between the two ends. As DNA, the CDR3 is TGCAGTGCACCTCCGGGACGGAGATCCTACAATGAGCAGTTCTTC. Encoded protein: CSAPPGRRSYNEQFF.

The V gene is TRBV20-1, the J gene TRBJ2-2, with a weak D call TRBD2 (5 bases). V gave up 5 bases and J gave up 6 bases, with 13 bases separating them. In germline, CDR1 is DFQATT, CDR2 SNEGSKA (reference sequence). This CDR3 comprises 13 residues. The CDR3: CSASGNSAGELFF. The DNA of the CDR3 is TGCAGTGCTTCCGGGAATAGTGCCGGGGAGCTGTTTTTT.

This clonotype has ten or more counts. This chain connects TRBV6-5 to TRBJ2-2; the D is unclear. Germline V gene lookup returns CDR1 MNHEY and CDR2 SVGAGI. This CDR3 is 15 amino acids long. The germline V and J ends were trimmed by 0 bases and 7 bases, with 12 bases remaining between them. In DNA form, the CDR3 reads TGTGCCAGCAGTTACTCGGAATCTGCGGACGGGGAGCTGTTTTTT. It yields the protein CASSYSESADGELFF.

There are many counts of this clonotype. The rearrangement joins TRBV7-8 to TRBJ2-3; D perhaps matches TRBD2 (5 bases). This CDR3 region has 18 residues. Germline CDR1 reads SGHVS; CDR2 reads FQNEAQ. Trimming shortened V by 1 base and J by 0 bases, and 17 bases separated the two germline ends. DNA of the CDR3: TGTGCCAGCAGCTTAGTCGGACGGACTGAGATTAGCACAGATACGCAGTATTTT. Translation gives CASSLVGRTEISTDTQYF.

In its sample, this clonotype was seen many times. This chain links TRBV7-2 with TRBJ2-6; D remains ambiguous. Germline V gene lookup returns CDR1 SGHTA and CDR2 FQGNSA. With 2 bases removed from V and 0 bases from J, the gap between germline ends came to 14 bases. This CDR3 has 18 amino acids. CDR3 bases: TGTGCCAGCAGCTTATACTCTCGGTTGGGCTCTGGGGCCAACGTCCTGACTTTC. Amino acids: CASSLYSRLGSGANVLTF.